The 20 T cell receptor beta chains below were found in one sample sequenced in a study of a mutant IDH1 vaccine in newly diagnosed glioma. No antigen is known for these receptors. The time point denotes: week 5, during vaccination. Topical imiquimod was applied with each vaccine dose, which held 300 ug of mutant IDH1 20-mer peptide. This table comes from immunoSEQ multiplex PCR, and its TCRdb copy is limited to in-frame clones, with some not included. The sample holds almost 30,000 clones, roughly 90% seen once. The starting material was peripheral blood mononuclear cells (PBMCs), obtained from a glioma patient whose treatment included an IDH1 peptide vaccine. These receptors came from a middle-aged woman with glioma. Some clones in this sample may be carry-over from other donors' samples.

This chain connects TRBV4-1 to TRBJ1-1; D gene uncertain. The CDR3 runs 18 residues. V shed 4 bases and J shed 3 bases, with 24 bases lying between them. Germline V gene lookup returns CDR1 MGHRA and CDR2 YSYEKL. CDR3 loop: CASSLLPHDSAGYTEAFF. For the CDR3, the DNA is TGCGCCAGCAGCCTACTACCCCACGACTCCGCGGGGTACACTGAAGCTTTCTTT.

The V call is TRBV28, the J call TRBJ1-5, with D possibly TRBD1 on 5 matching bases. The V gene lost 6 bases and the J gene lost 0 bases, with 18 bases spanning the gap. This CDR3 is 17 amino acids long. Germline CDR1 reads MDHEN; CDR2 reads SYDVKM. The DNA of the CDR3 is TGTGCCAGCAGCTTACGGAGGGGCCTGGATAGCAATCAGCCCCAGCATTTT. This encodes CASSLRRGLDSNQPQHF.

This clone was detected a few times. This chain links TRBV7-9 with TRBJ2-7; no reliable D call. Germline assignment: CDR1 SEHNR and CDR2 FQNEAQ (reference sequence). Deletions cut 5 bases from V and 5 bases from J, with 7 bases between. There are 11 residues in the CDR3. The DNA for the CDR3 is TGTGCCAGCAGCCAGGACCACGAGCAGTACTTC. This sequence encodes CASSQDHEQYF. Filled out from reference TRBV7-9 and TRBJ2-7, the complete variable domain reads DTGVSQNPRHKITKRGQNVTFRCDPISEHNRLYWYRQTLGQGPEFLTYFQNEAQLEKSRLLSDRFSAERPKGSFSTLEIQRTEQGDSAMYLCASSQDHEQYFGPGTRLTVT.

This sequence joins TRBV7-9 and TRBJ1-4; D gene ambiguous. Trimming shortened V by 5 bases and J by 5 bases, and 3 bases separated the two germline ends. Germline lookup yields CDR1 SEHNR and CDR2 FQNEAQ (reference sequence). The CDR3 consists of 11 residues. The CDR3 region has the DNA TGTGCCAGCAGCCGAAATGAAAAACTGTTTTTT. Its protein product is CASSRNEKLFF. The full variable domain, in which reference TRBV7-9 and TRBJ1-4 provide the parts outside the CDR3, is DTGVSQNPRHKITKRGQNVTFRCDPISEHNRLYWYRQTLGQGPEFLTYFQNEAQLEKSRLLSDRFSAERPKGSFSTLEIQRTEQGDSAMYLCASSRNEKLFFGSGTQLSVL.

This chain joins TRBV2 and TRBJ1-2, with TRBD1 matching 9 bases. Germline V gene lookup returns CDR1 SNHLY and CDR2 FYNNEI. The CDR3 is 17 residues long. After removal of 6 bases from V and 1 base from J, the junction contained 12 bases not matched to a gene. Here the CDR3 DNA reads TGTGCCAGCAGCGGAAATCCGGGACAGGGAATTAACTATGGCTACACCTTC. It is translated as CASSGNPGQGINYGYTF.

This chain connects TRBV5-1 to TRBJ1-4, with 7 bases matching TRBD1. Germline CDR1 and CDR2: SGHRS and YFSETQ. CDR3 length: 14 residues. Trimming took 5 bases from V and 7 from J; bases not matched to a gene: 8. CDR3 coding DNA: TGCGCCAGCAGTCCGGGACAGTCCATTGAAAAACTGTTTTTT. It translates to CASSPGQSIEKLFF.

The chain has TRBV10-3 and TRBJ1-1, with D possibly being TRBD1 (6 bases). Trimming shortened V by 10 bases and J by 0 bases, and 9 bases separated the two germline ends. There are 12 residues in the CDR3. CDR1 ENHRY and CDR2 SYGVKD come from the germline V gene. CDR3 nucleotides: TGTGCCACTAACAGGGTGAACACTGAAGCTTTCTTT. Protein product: CATNRVNTEAFF.

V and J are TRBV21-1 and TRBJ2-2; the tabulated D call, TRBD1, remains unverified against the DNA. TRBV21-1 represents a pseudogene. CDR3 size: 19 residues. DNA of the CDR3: TGTGCCAGCATTAGGTCCCCGGAACAGGTACCCGATGGCACCGGGGAGCTGTTTTTT. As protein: CASIRSPEQVPDGTGELFF.

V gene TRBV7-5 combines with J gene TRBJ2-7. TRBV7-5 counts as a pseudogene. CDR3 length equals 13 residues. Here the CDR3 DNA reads TGTGTCAGAAGCTTAAAGACGCGTGGCGAGCAGTACTTC. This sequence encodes CVRSLKTRGEQYF.

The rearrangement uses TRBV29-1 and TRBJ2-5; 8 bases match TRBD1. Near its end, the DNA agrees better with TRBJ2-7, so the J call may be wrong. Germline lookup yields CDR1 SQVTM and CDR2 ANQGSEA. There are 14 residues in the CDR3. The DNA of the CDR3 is TGCAGCGTTGAAATCGGACAGGGCCTCTACGAGCAGTACTTC. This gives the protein CSVEIGQGLYEQYF.

The DNA of the CDR3 is TGTGCCAGTAGTAGGCGGGGGGGTAGCTCCTACGAGCAGTACTTC. It codes for CASSRRGGSSYEQYF. V gene TRBV19 combines with J gene TRBJ2-7; 9 bases agree with TRBD2. CDR1 and CDR2 from the germline V gene are LNHDA and SQIVND (reference sequence). V shed 4 bases and J 0 bases; nucleotides not matched to a gene: 4. CDR3 length: 15 residues.

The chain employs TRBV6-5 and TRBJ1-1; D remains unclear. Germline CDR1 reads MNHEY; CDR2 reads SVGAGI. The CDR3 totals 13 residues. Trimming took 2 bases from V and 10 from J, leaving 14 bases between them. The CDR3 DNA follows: TGTGCCAGCAGTTACGAACGGAGTGTAGGAGCTTTCTTT. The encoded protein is CASSYERSVGAFF.

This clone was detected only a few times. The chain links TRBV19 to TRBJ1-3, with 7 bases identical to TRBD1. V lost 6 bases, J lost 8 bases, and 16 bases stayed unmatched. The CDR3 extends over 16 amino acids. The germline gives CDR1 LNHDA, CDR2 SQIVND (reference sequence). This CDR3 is CASSSPDRRVSDTIYF. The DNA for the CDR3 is TGTGCCAGTAGCTCCCCGGACAGGCGTGTCTCGGACACCATATATTTT.

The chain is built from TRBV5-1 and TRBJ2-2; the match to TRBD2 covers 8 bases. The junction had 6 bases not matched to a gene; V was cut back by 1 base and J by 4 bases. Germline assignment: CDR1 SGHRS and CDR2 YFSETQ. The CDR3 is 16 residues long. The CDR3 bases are TGCGCCAGCAGCTTGCAACTAGCGGATCTCACCGGGGAGCTGTTTTTT. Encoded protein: CASSLQLADLTGELFF.

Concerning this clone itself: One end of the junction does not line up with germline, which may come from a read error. The CDR3 is CASSTQDTETQYF. The CDR3 coding sequence is TGTGCTAGCAGCACTCAGGATACCGAGACCCAGTACTTC. V gene TRBV7-7 combines with J gene TRBJ2-5; D unclear. The CDR3 spans 13 residues. Germline V gene lookup returns CDR1 SSHAT and CDR2 FNYEAQ (reference sequence). Looking up the rest from reference TRBV7-7 and TRBJ2-5 gives the full variable domain: GAGVSQSPRYKVTKRGQDVTLRCDPISSHATLYWYQQALGQGPEFLTYFNYEAQPDKSGLPSDRFSAERPEGSISTLTIQRTEQRDSAMYRCASSTQDTETQYFGPGTRLLVL.

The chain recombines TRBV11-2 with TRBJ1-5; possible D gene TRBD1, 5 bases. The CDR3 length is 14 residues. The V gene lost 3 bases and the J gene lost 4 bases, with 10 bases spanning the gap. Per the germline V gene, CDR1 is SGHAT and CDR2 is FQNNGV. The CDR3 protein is CASSLAGENQPQHF. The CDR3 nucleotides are TGTGCCAGCAGCTTGGCGGGGGAGAATCAGCCCCAGCATTTT.

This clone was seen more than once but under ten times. CDR3 DNA sequence: TGCACCAGCAGCCAAGACGCCCCCGGGTCTAACTATGGCTACACCTTC. This codes for CTSSQDAPGSNYGYTF. This chain joins TRBV1 and TRBJ1-2. TRBV1 is a documented pseudogene. The CDR3 is 16 residues long.

The CDR3 here is CASVGQDLAYEQYF. The CDR3 coding sequence is TGTGCCAGCGTTGGGCAGGACCTCGCCTACGAGCAGTACTTC. The J gene is TRBJ2-7, the V gene TRBV28; no definite D call. The CDR3 has 14 residues. Germline CDR1 and CDR2: MDHEN and SYDVKM. The V end lost 8 bases, the J end lost 2 bases, and 16 bases lay between the germline ends.

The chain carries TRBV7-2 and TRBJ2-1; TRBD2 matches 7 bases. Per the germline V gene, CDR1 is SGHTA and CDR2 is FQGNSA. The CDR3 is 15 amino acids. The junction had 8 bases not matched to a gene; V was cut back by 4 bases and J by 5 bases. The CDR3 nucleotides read TGTGCCAGCAGCTCGGGACTACCGGGGGACAATGAGCAGTTCTTC. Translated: CASSSGLPGDNEQFF.

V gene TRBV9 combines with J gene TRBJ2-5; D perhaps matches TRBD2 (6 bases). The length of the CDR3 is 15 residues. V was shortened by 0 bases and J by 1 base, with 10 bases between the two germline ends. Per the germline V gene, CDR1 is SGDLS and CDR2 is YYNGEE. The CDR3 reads CASSVGPEGQETQYF. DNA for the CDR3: TGTGCCAGCAGCGTAGGTCCGGAGGGCCAAGAGACCCAGTACTTC.